These 20 T cell receptor beta chains were sequenced from one sample in a study of blood T cell repertoires in COVID-19. Clones were sequenced by immunoSEQ multiplex PCR, and TCRdb holds only the in-frame ones, with some missing. The sample includes about 180,000 clones, 86% of them seen just once. The source material was peripheral blood. These receptors all stem from a man between 65 and 85 years old with active or convalescent COVID-19.

The chain has TRBV6-5 and TRBJ1-2; 8 positions agree with TRBD1. In germline, CDR1 is MNHEY, CDR2 SVGAGI. V shed 6 bases, J shed 8 bases, and the junction held 14 bases outside the gene matches. The CDR3 runs to 15 residues. CDR3 residues: CASSKDREATRGYTF. The CDR3, as DNA: TGTGCCAGCAGCAAGGACAGGGAGGCCACCCGGGGCTACACCTTC.

The chain recombines TRBV7-2 with TRBJ1-1; 11 nucleotides align to TRBD1. Germline V lookup: CDR1 SGHTA, CDR2 FQGNSA. V dropped 4 bases and J dropped 9; count of bases not matched to a gene: 7. This CDR3 is built from 14 residues. The CDR3 sequence is CASSSGWTGGKAFF. The DNA for the CDR3 is TGTGCCAGCAGCTCAGGGTGGACAGGGGGCAAAGCTTTCTTT. Filled out from reference TRBV7-2 and TRBJ1-1, the complete variable domain reads GAGVSQSPSNKVTEKGKDVELRCDPISGHTALYWYRQSLGQGLEFLIYFQGNSAPDKSGLPSDRFSAERTGGSVSTLTIQRTQQEDSAVYLCASSSGWTGGKAFFGQGTRLTVV.

The rearrangement uses TRBV2 and TRBJ1-4; possibly TRBD1 for D (5 bases). The germline V gene encodes CDR1 SNHLY and CDR2 FYNNEI. V lost 4 bases, J lost 7 bases, and 19 bases lay in between. The CDR3 totals 16 residues. CDR3 DNA: TGTGCCAGCAGTGTGCAGGGTGGAATATCGGGTGAAAAACTGTTTTTT. Translation: CASSVQGGISGEKLFF.

The genes are TRBV7-8 and TRBJ1-1; a possible D gene is TRBD1 (6 bases). Germline CDR1 is SGHVS and CDR2 is FQNEAQ. Trimming removed 4 bases at V and 2 bases at J, with 17 bases between. The CDR3 loop spans 16 amino acids. DNA of the CDR3: TGTGCCAGCAGCTCTACACAAGCGACAGGAAACACTGAAGCTTTCTTT. Its translation: CASSSTQATGNTEAFF.

The chain combines TRBV9 with TRBJ2-1; D is perhaps TRBD2 (6 bases). This CDR3 comprises 21 residues. The germline V gene has CDR1 SGDLS and CDR2 YYNGEE. Trimming removed 2 bases at V and 2 bases at J, with 29 bases between. As DNA, the CDR3 is TGTGCCAGCAGCGTCACCCCAAAACCCATCAGGTCGGGAGAAGCCTACAATGAGCAGTTCTTC. Protein product: CASSVTPKPIRSGEAYNEQFF. Looking up the rest from reference TRBV9 and TRBJ2-1 gives the full variable domain: DSGVTQTPKHLITATGQRVTLRCSPRSGDLSVYWYQQSLDQGLQFLIQYYNGEERAKGNILERFSAQQFPDLHSELNLSSLELGDSALYFCASSVTPKPIRSGEAYNEQFFGPGTRLTVL.

This chain joins TRBV30 and TRBJ1-3; a weak D match, TRBD1 (6 bases). The ends were cut back, 5 bases at V and 0 bases at J, with 11 bases in the middle. Germline CDR1 is GTSNPN and CDR2 is SVGIG (reference sequence). The CDR3 spans 14 residues. The CDR3: CAWSQGNSGNTIYF. CDR3 sequence (DNA): TGTGCCTGGTCGCAGGGGAACTCTGGAAACACCATATATTTT.

The CDR3 region has the DNA TGTGCCACCAGATCCGGGACAGGTGATGGCTACACCTTC. This gives the protein CATRSGTGDGYTF. V is TRBV24-1 and J is TRBJ1-2, with 8 bases fitting TRBD1. After removal of 7 bases from V and 6 bases from J, the junction contained 6 bases not matched to a gene. This CDR3 has 13 amino acids. Germline V gives CDR1 KGHDR, CDR2 SFDVKD.

V and J are TRBV12-5 and TRBJ2-3, with no clear D. The CDR3 spans 13 residues. V was pared by 1 base and J by 8 bases, with 10 bases between. Germline CDR1 is LGHNT and CDR2 is FRNRAP. CDR3 region: CASGLGAGRTQYF. The CDR3 coding sequence is TGTGCTAGTGGTTTGGGGGCTGGGCGTACGCAGTATTTT.

The chain links TRBV18 to TRBJ1-4; possible D gene TRBD1, 6 bases. V gave up 3 bases and J gave up 4 bases, with 12 bases separating them. This CDR3 contains 15 residues. Per the germline V gene, CDR1 is KGHSH and CDR2 is LQKENI. The CDR3 reads CASSPTGMLNEKLFF. The CDR3 region has the DNA TGTGCCAGCTCACCCACAGGGATGCTTAATGAAAAACTGTTTTTT.

The chain employs TRBV5-4 and TRBJ1-1; the D gene is possibly TRBD1 (5 bases). This CDR3 contains 14 residues. Germline-derived CDR1 and CDR2 are SGHNT and YYREEE (reference sequence). The V end was cut by 1 base, the J end by 5 bases, with 12 bases between. CDR3 in DNA: TGTGCCAGCAGCTTGTGGCAGGGAGGGACTGAAGCTTTCTTT. It is translated as CASSLWQGGTEAFF.

The J gene is TRBJ1-6, the V gene TRBV30, with 8 bases fitting TRBD1. V shed 2 bases, J shed 8 bases, and the junction held 5 bases outside the gene matches. Looked up from germline, CDR1 is GTSNPN and CDR2 is SVGIG (reference sequence). The CDR3 covers 14 residues. The CDR3 protein is CAWSITGGDSPLHF. The CDR3 bases are TGTGCCTGGAGTATCACAGGGGGGGATTCACCCCTCCACTTT.

This clone was picked up one time. This chain uses TRBV5-4 with TRBJ1-4, with D possibly TRBD1 on 6 matching bases. The CDR3 consists of 15 residues. V was shortened by 4 bases and J by 4 bases, with 14 bases between the two germline ends. CDR1 is SGHNT and CDR2 is YYREEE in the germline V gene (reference sequence). The CDR3 DNA follows: TGTGCCAGCAGCGAACAGGGTTGGGGTAATGAAAAACTGTTTTTT. The encoded protein is CASSEQGWGNEKLFF.

The gene calls are TRBV29-1 and TRBJ1-1, with D hard to call. Germline CDR1 is SQVTM and CDR2 is ANQGSEA. V was shortened by 4 bases and J by 4 bases, with 13 bases between the two germline ends. The CDR3 has 13 amino acids. CDR3 amino acids: CSVAGSVSTEAFF. CDR3 coding DNA: TGCAGCGTTGCGGGGTCCGTGAGCACTGAAGCTTTCTTT.

The CDR3 here is CASSLSWGERRAQHF. CDR3 sequence (DNA): TGTGCCAGCAGCTTGTCATGGGGGGAAAGGAGAGCCCAGCATTTT. The rearrangement joins TRBV7-2 to TRBJ1-5, with D perhaps matching TRBD1 (5 bases). This CDR3 spans 15 amino acids. Germline lookup yields CDR1 SGHTA and CDR2 FQGNSA. Trimming pared 3 bases from V and 11 bases from J, leaving 20 bases between. Together with reference TRBV7-2 and TRBJ1-5, the CDR3 gives the full variable domain: GAGVSQSPSNKVTEKGKDVELRCDPISGHTALYWYRQSLGQGLEFLIYFQGNSAPDKSGLPSDRFSAERTGGSVSTLTIQRTQQEDSAVYLCASSLSWGERRAQHFGDGTRLSIL.

This clone was counted once. The chain recombines TRBV18 with TRBJ2-5, with a possible D match to TRBD1 (5 bases). V lost 4 bases to trimming and J lost 1 base, with 13 bases between them. Germline CDR1 is KGHSH and CDR2 is LQKENI. The CDR3 sequence is 15 residues long. CDR3 protein: CASSQASDSQETQYF. The CDR3, as DNA: TGTGCCAGCTCACAAGCCTCTGACAGCCAAGAGACCCAGTACTTC.

The chain has TRBV18 and TRBJ2-5; 7 bases are a match to TRBD2. Germline assignment: CDR1 KGHSH and CDR2 LQKENI. The V and J ends lost 3 bases and 5 bases, in that order; junction bases with no gene match: 6. The CDR3 is 14 amino acids. CDR3 residues: CASSPGGALETQYF. In DNA, the CDR3 is TGTGCCAGCTCACCGGGAGGGGCTTTGGAGACCCAGTACTTC.

The CDR3 DNA reads TGTGCCAGCAGCTGGGACAGGGGAATGAAAGAACTGTTTTTT. Encoded protein: CASSWDRGMKELFF. The chain is built from TRBV7-2 and TRBJ1-4; 10 positions agree with TRBD1. Germline CDR1 SGHTA, CDR2 FQGNSA. CDR3 length: 14 residues. Germline trimming cut 4 bases from V and 12 bases from J; bases unmatched to any gene: 8. The complete variable domain, with remaining parts taken from reference TRBV7-2 and TRBJ1-4, reads GAGVSQSPSNKVTEKGKDVELRCDPISGHTALYWYRQSLGQGLEFLIYFQGNSAPDKSGLPSDRFSAERTGGSVSTLTIQRTQQEDSAVYLCASSWDRGMKELFFGSGTQLSVL.

The rearrangement joins TRBV5-4 to TRBJ2-5, with D possibly TRBD1 on 6 matching bases. The germline V gene has CDR1 SGHNT and CDR2 YYREEE (reference sequence). The CDR3 sequence is 12 residues long. Trimming stripped 6 bases from V and 5 bases from J, with 11 bases between. This chain's CDR3 is CASTYQGETQYF. Here the CDR3 DNA reads TGTGCCAGCACCTACCAGGGGGAGACCCAGTACTTC.

This chain joins TRBV27 and TRBJ1-6; D gene ambiguous. Trimming removed 3 bases at V and 7 bases at J, with 10 bases between. This CDR3 contains 14 residues. The germline V gene encodes CDR1 MNHEY and CDR2 SMNVEV (reference sequence). The CDR3 here is CASSFLGGNSPLHF. The DNA of the CDR3 is TGTGCCAGCAGTTTTCTGGGAGGGAATTCACCCCTCCACTTT.

The V gene is TRBV6-5, the J gene TRBJ2-2; 8 bases line up with TRBD1. The CDR3 is 15 amino acids. Germline CDR1 MNHEY, CDR2 SVGAGI. The V gene end was trimmed by 4 bases and the J gene end by 7 bases; junction bases not matched to a gene: 8. CDR3 protein: CASSSIRGRNGELFF. In DNA form, the CDR3 reads TGTGCCAGCAGTTCAATCAGGGGGCGAAACGGGGAGCTGTTTTTT.